This note documents a single T cell receptor (beta chain) sequence. This clonotype is medium-sized (0.01 to 0.1%) by its frequency; no count is available. Its antigen is not yet known. This entry belongs to a study of CXCR3-negative and CXCR3-positive naive CD8 T cells (dated 2019 in TCRdb). Regarding the research as a whole: In total, 120 million to 150 million TRB reads were obtained, which works out to roughly 1.5 +/- 0.3 million reads per library. The diversity and physicochemical repertoire analyses included eleven to twelve donors pooled from two independent experiments. The TRBV-TRBJ cluster analysis covered naive subsets from a handful of donors and memory cells from 3 donors. On the study overall, not on this receptor specifically: Because CXCR3 expression was partially decreased after cryopreservation, freshly isolated PBMCs were used for most assays. Because surface CD5, which has been linked to self-reactivity in mice, was comparable between naive subsets, TCR interaction strength was also inferred from TRB CDR3 physicochemical properties. Comparably high repertoire diversity was found in both naive subsets, whereas much lower repertoire diversity was found in memory CD8+ T cells. TRB CDR3s from CXCR3-positive naive cells showed higher hydrophobicity (lower Kidera factor 4), lower energy, and higher strength and volume indices than CXCR3-negative naive cells. Naive CXCR3-negative and CXCR3-positive cells from the same donor showed similar TRBV-TRBJ usage, whereas memory cells showed distinct patterns.

TCRdb shows the sequencer as NextSeq 550. The Human TCR Profiling Kit (MiLaboratory) was used to prepare UMI-labeled 5' RACE TRB cDNA libraries. cDNA synthesis used the entire amount of extracted RNA, and PCR amplification then used the entire amount of cDNA produced. Libraries were prepared in parallel with an identical number of PCR cycles. The paper's processing steps were these. With a minimum of two reads required per UMI, MIGEC and MiXCR pulled out about 50,000 +/- 10,000 unique UMI-labeled TRB cDNA molecules from each library. On average, each library contained 40,000 +/- 10,000 functional in-frame TRB CDR3 nucleotide clonotypes without stop codons. After downsampling to 5000 UMI-labeled TRB molecules per sample, diversity metrics such as normalized Shannon-Wiener and Chao1 were calculated in VDJtools. VDJtools computed clonotype-size-weighted physicochemical properties of the central five CDR3 residues: interaction energy, strength, volume and Kidera factor 4. Each entry corresponds to one CDR3 protein sequence from reads that TCRdb reprocessed, and DNA is not given. The V and J calls shown here were made by TCRdb, not taken from the authors' results. The sample table records 8,000 to 9,500 distinct CDR3 sequences. The ten largest clones represent roughly 2% of the sample.

Via the germline V gene, CDR1 is SQVTM and CDR2 ANQGSEA. The CDR3 runs 12 residues from the cysteine to the phenylalanine. No DNA accompanies this entry. Each CD8+ T cell subset was flow-sorted in triplicate, and 250,000 to 300,000 cells per subset were placed directly into RLT lysis buffer. Naive CD8+ T cells were defined stringently as CD45RO-CCR7+CD27+CD95- to exclude memory contaminants. Peripheral blood mononuclear cells were isolated from buffy coats by standard density gradient centrifugation. A FACSAria III was used to flow-sort naive CD8+ T cells into CXCR3-negative and CXCR3-positive populations. Total RNA was extracted from sorted cells using an RNeasy Mini Kit.

Sequenced: naive CXCR3- CD8+ T cells from blood. The cell subset or site label, read with the paper, signifies: CD45RO-CCR7+CD27+CD95- naive CD8+ T cells lacking CXCR3 (TNR3-). The rearrangement combines TRBV29-1 with TRBJ1-2; there is no DNA to check the TCRdb D call of TRBD1. The TCR originated in a human donor in good health. Some clones in this sample may be carry-over from other donors' samples. The CDR3 reads CSVEDLGHSYTF.